A single sample gave rise to the 21 T cell receptor beta chains below, sequenced in a study of blood T cell repertoires in COVID-19. TCRdb's copy holds only in-frame clones and misses some; the assay was immunoSEQ multiplex PCR. Among roughly 180,000 clones, about 84% were seen once, and the ten largest hold around 6.8%. The material sequenced was peripheral blood. Receptor source: a human donor in a cohort sampled during active COVID-19.

J is TRBJ2-1 and V is TRBV16; D is perhaps TRBD1 (6 bases). Germline V CDR1 and CDR2: KGHSY, FQNENV. Trimming stripped 4 bases from V and 4 bases from J, with 14 bases between. This CDR3 is built from 15 residues. Here the CDR3 DNA reads TGTGCCAGCAGCCGAACCTCGGGACAATACAATGAGCAGTTCTTC. It codes for CASSRTSGQYNEQFF.

This sequence joins TRBV25-1 and TRBJ2-5, with 9 nucleotides matching TRBD2. Germline CDR1 is MGHDK and CDR2 is SYGVNS. After removal of 2 bases from V and 4 bases from J, the junction contained 2 bases not matched to a gene. The CDR3 length is 14 residues. CDR3 DNA: TGTGCCAGCAGTGAACAGGGACTAGCAGAGACCCAGTACTTC. Translated: CASSEQGLAETQYF.

The chain is built from TRBV7-3 and TRBJ2-5; 7 positions agree with TRBD2. Trimming took 2 bases from V and 4 from J; bases not matched to a gene: 7. The CDR3 runs 15 residues. Germline V lookup: CDR1 SGHTA, CDR2 FQGTGA. CDR3 residues: CASSLGVAGGETQYF. CDR3 sequence (DNA): TGTGCCAGCAGCTTAGGGGTAGCGGGCGGAGAGACCCAGTACTTC.

By sample fraction, this clone is medium-sized. The chain couples TRBV3-1 (or the pseudogene TRBV3-2) to TRBJ1-2; the match to TRBD1 covers 9 bases. Germline V lookup: CDR1 LGHDT, CDR2 YNNKEL (reference sequence). This CDR3 is built from 13 residues. With 5 bases clipped from V and 6 bases from J, the junction kept 4 bases outside the gene matches. The DNA for the CDR3 is TGTGCCAGCAGCGATGGGACAGGGAATGGCTACACCTTC. This translates into CASSDGTGNGYTF.

V and J are TRBV9 and TRBJ2-5; weak D call: TRBD2 (6 bases). Trimming removed 2 bases from V and 4 bases from J, with 18 bases in between. This CDR3 is built from 16 residues. Germline CDR1 and CDR2: SGDLS and YYNGEE. The CDR3 bases are TGTGCCAGCAGCGTGGGGGGTGTTCGGGGTGGAGAGACCCAGTACTTC. Encoded protein: CASSVGGVRGGETQYF.

The chain is built from TRBV7-6 and TRBJ2-7; D possibly corresponds to TRBD1 (6 bases). The germline CDR1 and CDR2 sequences are SGHVS and FNYEAQ. V was clipped by 4 bases and J by 2 bases, with 12 bases between them. CDR3 length equals 14 residues. This CDR3 reads CASSSTGRPYEQYF. CDR3 nucleotides: TGTGCCAGCAGCTCAACAGGGCGTCCCTACGAGCAGTACTTC. Looking up the rest from reference TRBV7-6 and TRBJ2-7 gives the full variable domain: GAGVSQSPRYKVTKRGQDVALRCDPISGHVSLYWYRQALGQGPEFLTYFNYEAQQDKSGLPNDRFSAERPEGSISTLTIQRTEQRDSAMYRCASSSTGRPYEQYFGPGTRLTVT.

The J gene is TRBJ1-2, the V gene TRBV27, with 7 nucleotides matching TRBD1. Germline assignment: CDR1 MNHEY and CDR2 SMNVEV (reference sequence). This CDR3 spans 16 amino acids. V trimming: 6 bases; J trimming: 5 bases; junction bases outside the gene matches: 15. CDR3: CASSQRRQGGWYGYTF. The CDR3 nucleotides read TGTGCCAGCAGCCAAAGGAGGCAGGGGGGTTGGTATGGCTACACCTTC.

The rearrangement joins TRBV7-2 to TRBJ2-5, with D uncertain. CDR1 is SGHTA and CDR2 is FQGNSA in the germline V gene. The CDR3 runs 11 residues. V was shortened by 1 base and J by 7 bases, with 4 bases between the two germline ends. This CDR3 reads CASSLDGTQYF. The CDR3 nucleotides read TGTGCCAGCAGCTTAGACGGGACCCAGTACTTC.

This rearrangement joins TRBV30 to TRBJ1-2; D gene uncertain. The germline V and J ends were trimmed by 1 base and 1 base, with 13 bases remaining between them. This CDR3 is built from 15 residues. CDR1 GTSNPN and CDR2 SVGIG come from the germline V gene (reference sequence). CDR3 protein: CAWSAEVGFNYGYTF. CDR3 DNA: TGTGCCTGGAGTGCGGAGGTGGGATTTAACTATGGCTACACCTTC.

Written as DNA, the CDR3 is TGTGCCAGCAGCCAACACCCCGGTGGGGGAGGGGTCGTAGCTTTCTTT. It codes for CASSQHPGGGGVVAFF. This sequence joins TRBV7-8 and TRBJ1-1; the D gene is possibly TRBD1 (5 bases). Germline CDR1 is SGHVS and CDR2 is FQNEAQ. Trimming left V 5 bases short and J 10 bases short, with 26 bases between. The CDR3 extends over 16 amino acids.

This rearrangement joins TRBV19 to TRBJ2-2; D may be TRBD2 (7 bases). Germline CDR1 and CDR2: LNHDA and SQIVND (reference sequence). This CDR3 spans 14 amino acids. V was clipped by 4 bases and J by 6 bases, with 12 bases between them. The CDR3 DNA follows: TGTGCCAGTAGTACTGGCGGGGGCTCCGGGGAGCTGTTTTTT. Protein product: CASSTGGGSGELFF. The full variable domain, with the rest looked up from reference TRBV19 and TRBJ2-2, is DGGITQSPKYLFRKEGQNVTLSCEQNLNHDAMYWYRQDPGQGLRLIYYSQIVNDFQKGDIAEGYSVSREKKESFPLTVTSAQKNPTAFYLCASSTGGGSGELFFGEGSRLTVL.

The chain joins TRBV2 to TRBJ1-1, with 11 bases lining up with TRBD1. The CDR3 sequence is 16 residues long. Germline CDR1 and CDR2: SNHLY and FYNNEI. With V trimmed by 8 bases and J by 3 bases, 11 bases remained unmatched. CDR3 in DNA: TGTGCCAGCGGGGGGGACAGGGGGAAGTGGGACACTGAAGCTTTCTTT. Residues: CASGGDRGKWDTEAFF. Full variable domain (missing parts from reference TRBV2 and TRBJ1-1): EPEVTQTPSHQVTQMGQEVILRCVPISNHLYFYWYRQILGQKVEFLVSFYNNEISEKSEIFDDQFSVERPDGSNFTLKIRSTKLEDSAMYFCASGGDRGKWDTEAFFGQGTRLTVV.

This chain connects TRBV19 to TRBJ2-1; 10 bases fit TRBD2. Germline V CDR1 and CDR2: LNHDA, SQIVND (reference sequence). CDR3 length equals 15 residues. Germline trimming cut 5 bases from V and 7 bases from J; bases unmatched to any gene: 8. DNA of the CDR3: TGTGCCAGTAGTGTCCAGCGGGGGGGCTCAAATGAGCAGTTCTTC. Residues: CASSVQRGGSNEQFF.

The chain joins TRBV20-1 to TRBJ1-1; possible D gene TRBD1, 5 bases. The V gene's germline CDR1 is DFQATT and CDR2 SNEGSKA (reference sequence). This CDR3 has 13 amino acids. Trimming removed 3 bases from V and 3 bases from J, with 11 bases in between. The CDR3 loop is CSASRRAYTEAFF. For the CDR3, the DNA is TGCAGTGCTAGTCGCAGGGCCTACACTGAAGCTTTCTTT.

This clone occurred a few times. This chain links TRBV7-3 with TRBJ2-1; 12 bases are shared with TRBD2. The CDR3 consists of 16 residues. Germline CDR1 is SGHTA and CDR2 is FQGTGA. Trimming took 5 bases from V and 4 from J; bases not matched to a gene: 6. The CDR3 is CASSQRGLAGYNEQFF. CDR3 coding DNA: TGTGCCAGCAGCCAAAGAGGACTAGCGGGATACAATGAGCAGTTCTTC.

This chain links TRBV6-5 with TRBJ1-4; 7 bases are shared with TRBD1. V was pared by 4 bases and J by 7 bases, with 6 bases of the junction left unmatched. The germline V gene has CDR1 MNHEY and CDR2 SVGAGI. The CDR3 loop spans 14 amino acids. Here the CDR3 DNA reads TGTGCCAGCAGTTTTGACAGGGAGGTTGAAAAACTGTTTTTT. Encoded protein: CASSFDREVEKLFF.

V and J are TRBV9 and TRBJ1-2, with D perhaps matching TRBD1 (5 bases). V lost 4 bases and J lost 3, with 22 bases in between. CDR1 SGDLS and CDR2 YYNGEE come from the germline V gene. This CDR3 has 17 residues. In nucleotides, the CDR3 is TGTGCCAGCAGCAAACAGGCTTTCCCCTCCCCGTACTATGGCTACACCTTC. It yields the protein CASSKQAFPSPYYGYTF.

The chain uses TRBV30 and TRBJ1-6, with D uncertain. Trimming took 2 bases from V and 7 from J, leaving 15 bases between them. There are 15 residues in the CDR3. CDR1 is GTSNPN, CDR2 SVGIG, per germline (reference sequence). In DNA form, the CDR3 reads TGTGCCTGGAGTTTTTCGCTGACAAGAAATTCACCCCTCCACTTT. Protein product: CAWSFSLTRNSPLHF.

V is TRBV10-1 and J is TRBJ2-1, with 8 bases identical to TRBD2. The CDR3 runs 15 residues. With V trimmed by 4 bases and J by 7 bases, 9 bases remained unmatched. The germline V gene has CDR1 WNHNN and CDR2 SYGVQD (reference sequence). CDR3 DNA: TGCGCCAGCAGTGTGGCGCGGGGGGCACCGAATGAGCAGTTCTTC. It is translated as CASSVARGAPNEQFF.

The chain has TRBV4-1 and TRBJ2-3; tentative D call: TRBD2 (6 bases). The CDR3 covers 16 residues. The germline V gene has CDR1 MGHRA and CDR2 YSYEKL. Trimming took 2 bases from V and 2 from J, leaving 14 bases between them. The CDR3 region is CASSQQRRGPTDTQYF. In DNA form, the CDR3 reads TGCGCCAGCAGCCAACAGCGGAGGGGCCCCACAGATACGCAGTATTTT.

The gene calls are TRBV7-9 and TRBJ1-1; the D is unclear. V shed 1 base and J shed 4 bases, with 10 bases lying between them. The germline CDR1 and CDR2 sequences are SEHNR and FQNEAQ (reference sequence). This CDR3 spans 14 amino acids. CDR3 residues: CASSLVSGFTEAFF. In DNA, the CDR3 is TGTGCCAGCAGCTTAGTTTCGGGGTTCACTGAAGCTTTCTTT.